A selection of T cell receptor beta chains follows, all from one sample in a study of OX40 agonist ivuxolimab in advanced cancers. The table came from immunoSEQ multiplex PCR; TCRdb's copy has only in-frame clones and leaves some out. The sample holds some 86,000 clones; roughly 94% are singletons and the top ten take around a tenth. The material sequenced was CD4+ or CD8+ T cells sorted from blood, taken in a trial of the OX40 agonist ivuxolimab. Every receptor here comes from an adult with an advanced solid tumor such as melanoma, head and neck, liver or kidney cancer. Each CDR3 is given with its conserved first and last residue. The D gene is left open where the match is weak. Size values are once, few and many counts, or a class for expanded clones, and some rows have none.

abundance	v_gene	d_gene	j_gene	CDR3nt	CDR3aa
NA	TRBV28	NA	TRBJ2-5	TGTGCCAGCAGCCAAAGGTCTACTCGGACCCAGTACTTC	CASSQRSTRTQYF
NA	TRBV19	TRBD1	TRBJ2-5	TGTGCCAGTAGTACTTGGACAGGGGAACATGTGTACCAAGAGACCCAGTACTTC	CASSTWTGEHVYQETQYF
NA	TRBV28	TRBD2	TRBJ2-2	TGTGCCAGCAGTTCCGGGACTAGCGGGAACCGGGAGCTGTTTTTT	CASSSGTSGNRELFF
once	TRBV7-8	NA	TRBJ1-1	TGTGCCAGCAGCCTGCAAGGTCAAGCCTGGAACACTGAAGCTTTCTTT	CASSLQGQAWNTEAFF
NA	TRBV5-1	NA	TRBJ1-1	TGCGCCAGCAGCCCCGACGGGTTTGAAGCTTTCTTT	CASSPDGFEAFF
once	TRBV11-2	NA	TRBJ1-2	TGTGCCAGCAGCCACGAGTTGGCCGTCGGGACTGACAACTATGGCTACACCTTC	CASSHELAVGTDNYGYTF
NA	TRBV27	TRBD2	TRBJ2-1	TGTGCCAGCAGTTTAGGGAGGGCCGCGAATATGGTGCAGTTCTTC	CASSLGRAANMVQFF
NA	TRBV6-5	NA	TRBJ2-1	TGTGCCAGCAGTTTCAGGGGAGATGAGCAGTTCTTC	CASSFRGDEQFF
NA	TRBV7-6	NA	TRBJ1-4	TGTGCCAGCAGCTTGGACGGGTCCGGGAGGCTGTTTTTT	CASSLDGSGRLFF
NA	TRBV2	NA	TRBJ2-1	TGTGCCAGCAGTGAAGGAAAATCTGGCAGCTACAATGAGCAGTTCTTC	CASSEGKSGSYNEQFF
NA	TRBV7-9	NA	TRBJ1-5	TGTGCCAGCCAGCACCTTGGGGCCGGACAGCCCCAGCATTTT	CASQHLGAGQPQHF
NA	TRBV2	NA	TRBJ1-5	TGTGCCAGCAGTGAGGAGGATGGGAATCTTTTGAGGAATCAGCCCCAGCATTTT	CASSEEDGNLLRNQPQHF
NA	TRBV7-3	NA	TRBJ1-4	TGTGCCAGCAGCTTCAGGGTTCGGTGTGAAAAACTGTTTTTT	CASSFRVRCEKLFF
NA	TRBV9	NA	TRBJ1-2	TGTGCCAGCAGCGTAGACGAAGGAATCTATGGCTACACCTTC	CASSVDEGIYGYTF
NA	TRBV21-1	NA	TRBJ1-3	TGTGCCAGGCATATCCCGGGGAGCCCTGGAAACACCATATATTTT	CARHIPGSPGNTIYF
NA	TRBV29-1	NA	TRBJ2-1	TGCAGCGTCGAGTACAATGAGCAGTTCTTC	CSVEYNEQFF
once	TRBV5-1	NA	TRBJ2-7	TGCGCCAGCAGCTTGGCAGGGCAAGGGTGGGACGAGCAGTACTTC	CASSLAGQGWDEQYF
NA	TRBV5-1	NA	TRBJ1-1	TGCGCCAGCAGCGGGGGGGTCGGATTGAACACTGAAGCTTTCTTT	CASSGGVGLNTEAFF
NA	TRBV7-2	NA	TRBJ1-4	TGTGCCAGCAGCTTAGGAGGTTTAGAAAAACTGTTTTTT	CASSLGGLEKLFF
NA	TRBV7-2	TRBD2	TRBJ2-3	TGTGCCAGCAGCTTAGCGGGACTAGCGGGAGGGTCTAGCACAGATACGCAGTATTTT	CASSLAGLAGGSSTDTQYF
NA	TRBV27	TRBD2	TRBJ2-7	TGTGCCAGCAGTTCCCTAGCGGGGGACCCCTACGAGCAGTACTTC	CASSSLAGDPYEQYF
NA	TRBV7-6	NA	TRBJ2-6	TGTGCCAGCAGCTCCTGGGGGGCCAACGTCCTGACTTTC	CASSSWGANVLTF
NA	TRBV7-8	NA	TRBJ2-3	TGTGCCAGCAGCTTCCTCAGGTTGGGCGAATCGGATACGCAGTATTTT	CASSFLRLGESDTQYF